The entry that follows covers one T cell receptor (beta chain) sequence. The data derive from a study of blood T cell repertoires in COVID-19. Germline V gene data show CDR1 as SGHAT and CDR2 as FQNNGV. The length of the CDR3 is 15 residues. Losses at the gene ends were 3 bases for V and 1 base for J; bases not matched to a gene: 2. Original data processing: By means of reference gene primer amplification, nucleated cell counts were estimated. TCRdb's table, derived via immunoSEQ multiplex PCR, lists solely in-frame clones and lacks some. That table supplies the V and J calls and clone size; D and trimming were determined from the DNA. The sample includes 150,000 to 200,000 clones, roughly four fifths of them seen just once.

The rearrangement links TRBV11-2 to TRBJ2-2, with 7 bases aligning to TRBD2. Sequenced sample: peripheral blood. This clonotype originated in a man in his 60s with active or convalescent COVID-19. DNA of the CDR3: TGTGCCAGCAGCTTCGGGACTAAGAACACCGGGGAGCTGTTTTTT. Protein: CASSFGTKNTGELFF.